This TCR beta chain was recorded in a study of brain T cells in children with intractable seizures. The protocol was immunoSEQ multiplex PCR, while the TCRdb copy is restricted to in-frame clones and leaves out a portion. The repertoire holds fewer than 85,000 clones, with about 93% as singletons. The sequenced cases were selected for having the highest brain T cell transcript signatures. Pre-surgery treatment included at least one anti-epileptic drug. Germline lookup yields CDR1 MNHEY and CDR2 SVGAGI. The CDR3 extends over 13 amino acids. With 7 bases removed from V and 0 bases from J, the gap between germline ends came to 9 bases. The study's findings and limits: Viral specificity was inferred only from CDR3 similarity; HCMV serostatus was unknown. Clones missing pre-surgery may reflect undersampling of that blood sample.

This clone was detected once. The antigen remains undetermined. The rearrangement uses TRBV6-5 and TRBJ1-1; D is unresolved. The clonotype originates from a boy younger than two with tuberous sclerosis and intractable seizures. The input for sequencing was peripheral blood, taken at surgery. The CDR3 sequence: CASTRTLNTEAFF. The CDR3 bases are TGTGCCAGCACCCGTACACTGAACACTGAAGCTTTCTTT.